This T cell receptor (beta chain) derives from a study of cytomegalovirus exposure and HLA in healthy donors. Whole-study results and caveats: In a later analysis, HLA-associated beta chains showed higher expansion and lower generation probabilities than comparable chains. The authors confirmed in vitro that three CMV-associated chains were specific for CMV antigens.

The PCR was carried out with 60 Vbeta primers and 13 Jbeta primers. Using immunoSEQ multiplex PCR, the repertoire was profiled, and TCRdb retains in-frame clones only, with some absent. Among 65,000 to 90,000 clones listed, 78% were seen once. This clone appeared a single time. Its antigen is currently unknown. CDR3 size: 12 residues. Between the trimmed V and J ends, which lost 6 bases and 0 bases, there was a span of 5 bases. The germline gives CDR1 SGHTA, CDR2 FQGNSA. The sequencing sample was made of PBMCs. The rearrangement joins TRBV7-2 to TRBJ2-5; D unresolved. The source is a woman aged 35 to 49 in good health and CMV-seropositive. Written as DNA, the CDR3 is TGTGCCAGCAGTCGGTACCAAGAGACCCAGTACTTC. This gives the protein CASSRYQETQYF.